This T cell receptor beta chain was recovered during a study of T cell changes during pregnancy in multiple sclerosis (dated by TCRdb to 2018 to 2020). As for the study more broadly: The study examined how the T cell repertoire changed over the course of pregnancy in women with multiple sclerosis.

Note on this clone: Its antigen is still unknown. The sample holds no much larger clone one base away, and base qualities are not on file.

Receptor amplification or capture employed the immunoSEQ multiplex PCR assay. The immuneACCESS repertoire file appears here via TCRdb, limited to in-frame rearrangements. These files lack a portion of the clones; in checked studies, under half of the deficit traces to unresolved V genes, and the cause of the others is not known. This sample lists tens of thousands of clones; around 92% were detected once. The leading ten clones occupy 0.65% to 0.7% of the sample. Deletion took 0 bases off V and 7 bases off J, with a span of 12 bases between the germline ends. The germline V gene specifies LGHNA as CDR1 and YSLEER as CDR2. The CDR3, cysteine through phenylalanine, is 15 amino acids long. This entry keeps only the CDR3 DNA: 45 bases, framed from base 1.

The sequences come from CD4+ T cells from peripheral blood mononuclear cells, collected in the third trimester of pregnancy. The clonotype comes from a female donor with multiple sclerosis, enrolled in a pregnancy study. The rearranged segments are TRBV4-3 and TRBJ2-2; perhaps TRBD1 is the D gene, with 8 bases matching. The CDR3 protein: CASSQEDREGGELFF. In nucleotide form, the sequence is TGCGCCAGCAGCCAAGAGGACAGGGAGGGCGGGGAGCTGTTTTTT.